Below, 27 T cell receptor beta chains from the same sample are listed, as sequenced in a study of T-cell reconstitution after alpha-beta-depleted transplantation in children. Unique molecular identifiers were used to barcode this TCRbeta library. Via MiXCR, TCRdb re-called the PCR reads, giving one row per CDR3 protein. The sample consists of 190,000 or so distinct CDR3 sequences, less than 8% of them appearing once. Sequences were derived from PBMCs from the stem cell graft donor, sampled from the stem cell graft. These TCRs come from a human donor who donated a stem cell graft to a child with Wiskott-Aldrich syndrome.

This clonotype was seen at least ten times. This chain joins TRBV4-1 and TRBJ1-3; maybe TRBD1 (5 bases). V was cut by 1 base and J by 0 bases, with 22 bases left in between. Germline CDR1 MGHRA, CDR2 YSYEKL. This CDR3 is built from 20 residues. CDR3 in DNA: TGCGCCAGCAGCCAAGTCCCCTTCACCGTGGGACGACCCTCTGGAAACACCATATATTTT. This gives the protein CASSQVPFTVGRPSGNTIYF.

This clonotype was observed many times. CDR3 in amino acids: CASRPQGNNSPLHF. CDR3 sequence (DNA): TGTGCCAGCAGGCCGCAGGGAAACAATTCACCCCTCCACTTT. The chain employs TRBV12-3 or TRBV12-4 and TRBJ1-6; D may be TRBD1 (5 bases). V was clipped by 6 bases and J by 7 bases, with 13 bases between them. The CDR3 extends over 14 amino acids.

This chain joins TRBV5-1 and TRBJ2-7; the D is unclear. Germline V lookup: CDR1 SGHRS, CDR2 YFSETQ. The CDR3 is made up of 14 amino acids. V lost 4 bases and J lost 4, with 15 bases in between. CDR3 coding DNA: TGCGCCAGCAGCCCCACACGGCCCGGGTACGAGCAGTACTTC. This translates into CASSPTRPGYEQYF.

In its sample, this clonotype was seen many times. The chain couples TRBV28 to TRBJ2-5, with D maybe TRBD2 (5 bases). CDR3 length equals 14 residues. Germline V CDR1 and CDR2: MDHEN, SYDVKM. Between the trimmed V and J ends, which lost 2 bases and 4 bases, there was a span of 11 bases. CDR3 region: CASSLLGGGETQYF. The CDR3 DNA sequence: TGTGCCAGCAGTTTACTAGGAGGCGGAGAGACCCAGTACTTC. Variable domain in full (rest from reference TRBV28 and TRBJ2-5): DVKVTQSSRYLVKRTGEKVFLECVQDMDHENMFWYRQDPGLGLRLIYFSYDVKMKEKGDIPEGYSVSREKKERFSLILESASTNQTSMYLCASSLLGGGETQYFGPGTRLLVL.

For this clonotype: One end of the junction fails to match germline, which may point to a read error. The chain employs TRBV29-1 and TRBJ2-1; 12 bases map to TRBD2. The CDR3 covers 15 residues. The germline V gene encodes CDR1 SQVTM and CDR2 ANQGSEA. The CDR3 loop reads CGVEGLAGIYNEQFF. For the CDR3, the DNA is TGCGGCGTTGAAGGACTAGCGGGAATTTACAATGAGCAGTTCTTC.

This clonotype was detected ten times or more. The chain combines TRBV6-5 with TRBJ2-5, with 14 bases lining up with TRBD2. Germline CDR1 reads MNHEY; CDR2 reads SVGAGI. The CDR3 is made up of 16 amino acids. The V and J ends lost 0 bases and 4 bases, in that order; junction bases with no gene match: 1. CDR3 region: CASSYSGTSGGETQYF. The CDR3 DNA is TGTGCCAGCAGTTACTCAGGGACTAGCGGGGGAGAGACCCAGTACTTC.

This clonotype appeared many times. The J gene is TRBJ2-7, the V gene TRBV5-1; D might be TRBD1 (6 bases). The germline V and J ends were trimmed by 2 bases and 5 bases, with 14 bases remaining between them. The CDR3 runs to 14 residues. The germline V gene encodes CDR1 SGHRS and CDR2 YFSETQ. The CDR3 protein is CASSLQGEVDEQYF. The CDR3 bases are TGCGCCAGCAGCTTACAGGGTGAAGTCGACGAGCAGTACTTC. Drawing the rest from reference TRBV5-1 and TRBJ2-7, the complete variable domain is KAGVTQTPRYLIKTRGQQVTLSCSPISGHRSVSWYQQTPGQGLQFLFEYFSETQRNKGNFPGRFSGRQFSNSRSEMNVSTLELGDSALYLCASSLQGEVDEQYFGPGTRLTVT.

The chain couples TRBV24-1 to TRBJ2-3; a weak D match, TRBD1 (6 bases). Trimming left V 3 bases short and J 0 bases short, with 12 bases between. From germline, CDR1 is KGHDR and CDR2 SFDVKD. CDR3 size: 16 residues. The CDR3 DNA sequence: TGTGCCACCAGTGATCCAAAGGACAGCAGCACAGATACGCAGTATTTT. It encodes CATSDPKDSSTDTQYF.

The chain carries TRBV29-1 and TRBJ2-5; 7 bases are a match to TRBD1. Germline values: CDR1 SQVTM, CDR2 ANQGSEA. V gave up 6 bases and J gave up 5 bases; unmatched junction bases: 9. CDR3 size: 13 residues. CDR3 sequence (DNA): TGCAGCGTCCGCAGGGACAGAGAGGAGACCCAGTACTTC. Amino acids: CSVRRDREETQYF.

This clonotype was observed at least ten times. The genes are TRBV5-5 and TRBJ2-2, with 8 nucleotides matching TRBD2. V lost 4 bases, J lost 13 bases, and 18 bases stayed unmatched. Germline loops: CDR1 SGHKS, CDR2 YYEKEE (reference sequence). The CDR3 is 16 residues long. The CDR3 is CASSPWMLAGGERLFF. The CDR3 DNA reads TGTGCCAGCAGCCCATGGATGCTAGCGGGCGGGGAGAGGCTGTTTTTT.

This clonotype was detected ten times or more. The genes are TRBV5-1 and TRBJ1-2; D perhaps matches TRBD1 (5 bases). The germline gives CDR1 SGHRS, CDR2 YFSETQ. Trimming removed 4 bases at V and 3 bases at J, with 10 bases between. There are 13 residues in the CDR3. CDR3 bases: TGCGCCAGCAGCCTGGACACGGACTATGGCTACACCTTC. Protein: CASSLDTDYGYTF. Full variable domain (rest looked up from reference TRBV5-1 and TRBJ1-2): KAGVTQTPRYLIKTRGQQVTLSCSPISGHRSVSWYQQTPGQGLQFLFEYFSETQRNKGNFPGRFSGRQFSNSRSEMNVSTLELGDSALYLCASSLDTDYGYTFGSGTRLTVV.

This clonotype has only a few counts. CDR3 sequence (DNA): TGTGCCAGCAGCTTAGCGGGAGTGATGAACGAGCAGTACTTC. Its translation is CASSLAGVMNEQYF. The V call is TRBV11-3, the J call TRBJ2-7; D may be TRBD2 (6 bases). This CDR3 is 14 amino acids long. Trimming removed 1 base at V and 5 bases at J, with 12 bases between. Germline V gene lookup returns CDR1 SGHNT and CDR2 YENEEA.

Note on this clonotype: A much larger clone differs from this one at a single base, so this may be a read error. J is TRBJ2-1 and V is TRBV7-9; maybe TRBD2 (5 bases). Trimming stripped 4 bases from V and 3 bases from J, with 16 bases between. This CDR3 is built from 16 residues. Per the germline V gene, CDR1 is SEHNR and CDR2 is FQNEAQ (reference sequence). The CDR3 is CASSSRGSLLYNEQFF. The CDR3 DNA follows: TGTGCCAGCAGCTCTAGAGGGAGCCTTCTCTACAATGAGCAGTTCTTC.

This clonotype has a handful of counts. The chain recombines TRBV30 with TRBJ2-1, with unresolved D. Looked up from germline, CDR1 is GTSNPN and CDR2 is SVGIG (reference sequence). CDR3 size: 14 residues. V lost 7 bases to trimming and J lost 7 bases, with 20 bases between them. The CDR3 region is CAFRLWVGRNEQFF. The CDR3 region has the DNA TGTGCCTTCCGCTTATGGGTCGGTAGGAATGAGCAGTTCTTC.

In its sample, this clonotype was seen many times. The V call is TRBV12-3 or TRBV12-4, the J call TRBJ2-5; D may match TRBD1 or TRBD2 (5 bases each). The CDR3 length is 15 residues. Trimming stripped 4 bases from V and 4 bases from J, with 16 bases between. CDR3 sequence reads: CASSSRDPGTETQYF. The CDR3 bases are TGTGCCAGCAGTTCACGGGACCCAGGTACAGAGACCCAGTACTTC.

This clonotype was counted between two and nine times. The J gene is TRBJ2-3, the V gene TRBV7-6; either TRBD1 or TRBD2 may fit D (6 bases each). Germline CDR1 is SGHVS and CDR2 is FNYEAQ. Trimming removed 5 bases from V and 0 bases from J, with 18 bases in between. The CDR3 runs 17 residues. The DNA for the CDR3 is TGTGCCAGCAGCCCAGAGCTCGGGGGCCTCAGCACAGATACGCAGTATTTT. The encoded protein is CASSPELGGLSTDTQYF.

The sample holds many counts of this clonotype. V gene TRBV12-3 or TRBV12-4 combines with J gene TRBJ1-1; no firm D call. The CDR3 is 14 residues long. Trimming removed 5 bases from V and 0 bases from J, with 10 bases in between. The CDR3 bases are TGTGCCAGCAGTCGAGGGCCCATGAACACTGAAGCTTTCTTT. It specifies CASSRGPMNTEAFF.

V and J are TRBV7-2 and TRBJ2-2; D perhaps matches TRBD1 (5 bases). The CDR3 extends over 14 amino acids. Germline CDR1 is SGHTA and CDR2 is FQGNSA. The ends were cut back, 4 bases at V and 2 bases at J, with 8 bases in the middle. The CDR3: CASSWTSNTGELFF. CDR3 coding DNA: TGTGCCAGCAGCTGGACAAGTAACACCGGGGAGCTGTTTTTT.

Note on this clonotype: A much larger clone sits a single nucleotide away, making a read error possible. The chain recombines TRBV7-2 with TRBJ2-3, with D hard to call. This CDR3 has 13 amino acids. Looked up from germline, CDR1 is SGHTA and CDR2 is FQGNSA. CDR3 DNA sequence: TGTGCCTGCAGCTTCCTACGCACAGATACGCAGTATTTT. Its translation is CACSFLRTDTQYF.

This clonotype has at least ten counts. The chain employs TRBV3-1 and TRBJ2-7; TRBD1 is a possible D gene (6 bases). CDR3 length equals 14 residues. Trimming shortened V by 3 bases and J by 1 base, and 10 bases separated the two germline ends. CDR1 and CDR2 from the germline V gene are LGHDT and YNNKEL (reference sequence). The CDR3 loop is CASSHAGVSYEQYF. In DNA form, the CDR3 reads TGTGCCAGCAGCCACGCAGGGGTGTCCTACGAGCAGTACTTC.

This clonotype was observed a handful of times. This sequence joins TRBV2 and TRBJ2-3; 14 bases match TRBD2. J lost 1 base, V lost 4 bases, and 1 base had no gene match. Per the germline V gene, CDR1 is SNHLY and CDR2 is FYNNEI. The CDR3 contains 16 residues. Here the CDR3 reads CASSAGLAGGTDTQYF. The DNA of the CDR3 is TGTGCCAGCAGTGCGGGACTAGCGGGAGGCACAGATACGCAGTATTTT.

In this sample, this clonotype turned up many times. Here the CDR3 DNA reads TGTGCCACCAGCAGATTAATTTCGGGTACAGATACGCAGTATTTT. It is translated as CATSRLISGTDTQYF. V is TRBV15 and J is TRBJ2-3; D unclear. The germline V and J ends were trimmed by 2 bases and 3 bases, with 12 bases remaining between them. Looked up from germline, CDR1 is LNHNV and CDR2 is YYDKDF (reference sequence). This CDR3 spans 15 amino acids.

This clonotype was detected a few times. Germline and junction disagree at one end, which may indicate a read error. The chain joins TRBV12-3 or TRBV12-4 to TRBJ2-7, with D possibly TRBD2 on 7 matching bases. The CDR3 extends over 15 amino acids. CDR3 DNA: TGTGCCAGCAGCTTAGGGGGGGAGGGGTCCTACGAGCAGTACTTC. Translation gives CASSLGGEGSYEQYF.

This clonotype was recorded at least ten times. The CDR3 nucleotides are TGTGCCATCAGTGTTAGTTCTCCCGACTCCTACGAGCAGTACTTC. This gives the protein CAISVSSPDSYEQYF. The chain is built from TRBV10-3 and TRBJ2-7, with D unclear. The germline V and J ends were trimmed by 4 bases and 0 bases, with 13 bases remaining between them. CDR1 and CDR2 (germline): ENHRY, SYGVKD. This CDR3 contains 15 residues.

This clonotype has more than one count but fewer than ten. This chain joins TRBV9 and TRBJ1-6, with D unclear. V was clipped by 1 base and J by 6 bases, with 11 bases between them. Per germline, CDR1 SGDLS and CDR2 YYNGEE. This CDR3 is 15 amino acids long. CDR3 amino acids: CASSVSTQLNSPLHF. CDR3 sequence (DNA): TGTGCCAGCAGCGTATCAACACAGCTTAATTCACCCCTCCACTTT.

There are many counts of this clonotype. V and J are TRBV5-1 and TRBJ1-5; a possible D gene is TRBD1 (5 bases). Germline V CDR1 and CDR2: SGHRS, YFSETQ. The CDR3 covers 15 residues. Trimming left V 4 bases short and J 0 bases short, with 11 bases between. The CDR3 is CASSPGLYSNQPQHF. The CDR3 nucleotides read TGCGCCAGCAGCCCGGGGCTATATAGCAATCAGCCCCAGCATTTT.

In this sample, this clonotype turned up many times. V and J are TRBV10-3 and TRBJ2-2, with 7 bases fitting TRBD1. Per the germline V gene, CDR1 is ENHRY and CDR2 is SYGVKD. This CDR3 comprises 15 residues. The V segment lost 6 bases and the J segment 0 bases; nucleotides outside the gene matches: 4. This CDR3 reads CAIRGDSTNTGELFF. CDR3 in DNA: TGTGCCATCAGGGGGGACAGTACGAACACCGGGGAGCTGTTTTTT.